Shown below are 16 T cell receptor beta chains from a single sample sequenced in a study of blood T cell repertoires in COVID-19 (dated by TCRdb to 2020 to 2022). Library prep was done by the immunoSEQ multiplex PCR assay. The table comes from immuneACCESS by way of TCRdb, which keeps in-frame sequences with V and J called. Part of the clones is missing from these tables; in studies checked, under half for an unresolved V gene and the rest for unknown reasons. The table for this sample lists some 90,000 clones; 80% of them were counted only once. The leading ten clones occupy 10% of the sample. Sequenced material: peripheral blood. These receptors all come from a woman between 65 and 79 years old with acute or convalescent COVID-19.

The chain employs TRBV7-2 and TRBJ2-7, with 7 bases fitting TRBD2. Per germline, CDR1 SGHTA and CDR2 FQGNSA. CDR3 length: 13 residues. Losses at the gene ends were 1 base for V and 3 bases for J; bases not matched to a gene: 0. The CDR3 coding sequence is TGTGCCAGCAGCTTAGGCGGGGGCTACGAGCAGTACTTC. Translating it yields CASSLGGGYEQYF.

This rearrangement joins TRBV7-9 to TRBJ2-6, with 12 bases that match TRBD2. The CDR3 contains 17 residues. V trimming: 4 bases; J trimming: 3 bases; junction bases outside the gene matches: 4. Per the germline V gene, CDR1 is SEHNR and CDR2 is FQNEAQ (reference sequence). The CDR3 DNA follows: TGTGCCAGCAGCTGGGGACTAGCGGGTGGTGGGGCCAACGTCCTGACTTTC. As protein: CASSWGLAGGGANVLTF.

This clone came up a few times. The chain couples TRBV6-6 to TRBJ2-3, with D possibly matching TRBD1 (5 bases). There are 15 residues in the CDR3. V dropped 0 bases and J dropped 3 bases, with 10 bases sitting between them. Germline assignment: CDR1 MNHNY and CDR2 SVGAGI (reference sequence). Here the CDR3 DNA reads TGTGCCAGCAGTTACTCTCAGGGTTATACAGATACGCAGTATTTT. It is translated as CASSYSQGYTDTQYF.

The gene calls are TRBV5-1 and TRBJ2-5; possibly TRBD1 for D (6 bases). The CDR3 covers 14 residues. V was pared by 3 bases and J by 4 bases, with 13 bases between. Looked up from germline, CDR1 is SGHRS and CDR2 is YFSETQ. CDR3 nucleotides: TGCGCCAGCAGCTCCTCCACAGGGCGAGAGACCCAGTACTTC. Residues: CASSSSTGRETQYF.

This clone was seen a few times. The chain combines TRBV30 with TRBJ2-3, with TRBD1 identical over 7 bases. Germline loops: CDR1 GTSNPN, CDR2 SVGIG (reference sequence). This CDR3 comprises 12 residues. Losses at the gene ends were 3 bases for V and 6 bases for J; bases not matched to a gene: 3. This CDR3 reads CAWSEQGDTQYF. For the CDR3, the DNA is TGTGCCTGGAGCGAACAGGGGGATACGCAGTATTTT.

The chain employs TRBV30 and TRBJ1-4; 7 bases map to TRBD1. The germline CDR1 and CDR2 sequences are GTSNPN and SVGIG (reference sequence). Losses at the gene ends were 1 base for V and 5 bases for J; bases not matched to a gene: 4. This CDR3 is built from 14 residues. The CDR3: CAWSGDSQNEKLFF. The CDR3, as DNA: TGTGCCTGGAGTGGGGACAGCCAAAATGAAAAACTGTTTTTT.

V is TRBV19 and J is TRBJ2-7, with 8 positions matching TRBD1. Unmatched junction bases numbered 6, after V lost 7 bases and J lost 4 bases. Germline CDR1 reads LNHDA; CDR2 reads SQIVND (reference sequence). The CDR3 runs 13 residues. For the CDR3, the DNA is TGTGCCAGTACCAGGGGGCCCCCTTACGAGCAGTACTTC. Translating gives CASTRGPPYEQYF.

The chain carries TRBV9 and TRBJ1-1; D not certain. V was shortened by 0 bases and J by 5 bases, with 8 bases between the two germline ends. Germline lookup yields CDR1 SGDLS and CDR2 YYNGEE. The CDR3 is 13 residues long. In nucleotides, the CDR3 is TGTGCCAGCAGCGTAGCTTCCGGGACTGAAGCTTTCTTT. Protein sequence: CASSVASGTEAFF.

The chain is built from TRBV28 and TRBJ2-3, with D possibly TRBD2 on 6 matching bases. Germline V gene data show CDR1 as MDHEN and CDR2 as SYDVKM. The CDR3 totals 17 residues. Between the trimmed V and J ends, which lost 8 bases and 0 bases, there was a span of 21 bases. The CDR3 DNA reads TGTGCCAGCGCTGACCCGACTAGTGGTATCAGCACAGATACGCAGTATTTT. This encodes CASADPTSGISTDTQYF.

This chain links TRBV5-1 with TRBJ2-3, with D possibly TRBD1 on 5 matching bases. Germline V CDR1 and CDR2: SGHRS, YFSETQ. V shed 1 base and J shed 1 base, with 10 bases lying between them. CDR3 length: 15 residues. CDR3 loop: CASSLMGPGTDTQYF. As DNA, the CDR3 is TGCGCCAGCAGCTTGATGGGGCCCGGCACAGATACGCAGTATTTT.

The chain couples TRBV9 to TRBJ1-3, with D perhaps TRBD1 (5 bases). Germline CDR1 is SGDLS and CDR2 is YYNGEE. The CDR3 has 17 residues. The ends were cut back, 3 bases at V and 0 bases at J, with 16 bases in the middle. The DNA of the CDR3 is TGTGCCAGCAGCGGGGGCCCGGGACTTAACTCTGGAAACACCATATATTTT. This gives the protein CASSGGPGLNSGNTIYF.

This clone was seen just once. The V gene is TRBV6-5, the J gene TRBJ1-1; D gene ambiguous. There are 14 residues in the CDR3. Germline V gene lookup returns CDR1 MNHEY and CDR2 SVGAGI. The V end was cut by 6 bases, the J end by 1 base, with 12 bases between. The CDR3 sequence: CASRKVRGNTEAFF. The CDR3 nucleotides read TGTGCCAGCAGGAAGGTTAGAGGGAACACTGAAGCTTTCTTT.

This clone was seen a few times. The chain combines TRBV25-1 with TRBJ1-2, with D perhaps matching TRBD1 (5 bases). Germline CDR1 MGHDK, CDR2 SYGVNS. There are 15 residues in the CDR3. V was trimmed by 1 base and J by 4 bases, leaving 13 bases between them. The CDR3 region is CASSELGDSFYGYTF. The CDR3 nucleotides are TGTGCCAGCAGTGAATTAGGGGACTCTTTCTATGGCTACACCTTC.

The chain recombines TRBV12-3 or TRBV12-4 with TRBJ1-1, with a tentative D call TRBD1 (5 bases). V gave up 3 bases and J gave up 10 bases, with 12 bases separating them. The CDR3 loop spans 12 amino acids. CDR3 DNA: TGTGCCAGCAGTTTTAGCAGGGTGGGAGCTTTCTTT. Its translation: CASSFSRVGAFF.

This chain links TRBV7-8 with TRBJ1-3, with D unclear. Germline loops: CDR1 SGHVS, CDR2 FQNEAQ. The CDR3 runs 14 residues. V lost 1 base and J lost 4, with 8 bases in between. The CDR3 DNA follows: TGTGCCAGCAGCTTAGGAGGGCTGGGAAACACCATATATTTT. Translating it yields CASSLGGLGNTIYF.

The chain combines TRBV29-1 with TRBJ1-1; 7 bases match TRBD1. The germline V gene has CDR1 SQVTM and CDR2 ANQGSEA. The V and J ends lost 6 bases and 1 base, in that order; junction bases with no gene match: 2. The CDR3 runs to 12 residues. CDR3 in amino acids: CSVNRGNTEAFF. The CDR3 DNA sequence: TGCAGCGTCAACAGGGGGAACACTGAAGCTTTCTTT. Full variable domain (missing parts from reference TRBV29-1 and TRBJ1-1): SAVISQKPSRDICQRGTSLTIQCQVDSQVTMMFWYRQQPGQSLTLIATANQGSEATYESGFVIDKFPISRPNLTFSTLTVSNMSPEDSSIYLCSVNRGNTEAFFGQGTRLTVV.